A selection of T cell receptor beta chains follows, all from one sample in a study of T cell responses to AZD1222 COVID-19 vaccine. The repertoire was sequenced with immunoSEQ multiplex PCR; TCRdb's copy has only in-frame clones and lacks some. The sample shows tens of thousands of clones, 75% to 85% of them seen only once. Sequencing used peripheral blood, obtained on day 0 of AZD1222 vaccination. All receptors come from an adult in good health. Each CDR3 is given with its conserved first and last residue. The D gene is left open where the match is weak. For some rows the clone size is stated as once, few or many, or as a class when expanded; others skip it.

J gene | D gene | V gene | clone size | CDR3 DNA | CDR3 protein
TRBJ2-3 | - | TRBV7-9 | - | TGTGCCAGCAGCGCCCAGGGACTCCTCACAGATACGCAGTATTTT | CASSAQGLLTDTQYF
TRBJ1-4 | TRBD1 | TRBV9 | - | TGTGCCAGCAGCGGGACAGGGGAGCCGAATGAAAAACTGTTTTTT | CASSGTGEPNEKLFF
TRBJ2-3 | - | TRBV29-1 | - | TGCAGCGTTGAAGGACATCGGAACACAGATACGCAGTATTTT | CSVEGHRNTDTQYF
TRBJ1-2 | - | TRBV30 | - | TGTGCCTGGAGCCGACAGAACGGCGGCTACACCTTC | CAWSRQNGGYTF
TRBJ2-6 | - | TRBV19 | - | TGTGGTTCTGGGGCCAACGTCCTGACTTTC | CGSGANVLTF
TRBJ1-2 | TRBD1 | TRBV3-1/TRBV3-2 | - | TGTGCCAGCAGCTCGACAGGGGGCGCAAATTATGGCTACACCTTC | CASSSTGGANYGYTF
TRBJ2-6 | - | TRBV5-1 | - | TGCGCCAGCAGTGTTAATTTAGGGTTACGCTCTGGGGCCAACGTCCTGACTTTC | CASSVNLGLRSGANVLTF
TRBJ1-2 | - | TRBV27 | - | TGTGCCAGCAGTACTCGACAGACCCAGGTCGGCTACACCTTC | CASSTRQTQVGYTF
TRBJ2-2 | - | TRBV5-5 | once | TGTGCCAGCAGCTTCGGACTCCCTAACACCGGGGAGCTGTTTTTT | CASSFGLPNTGELFF
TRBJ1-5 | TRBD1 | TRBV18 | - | TGTGCCAGCTCACGTTCGGGACAGCCCTTCAATCAGCCCCAGCATTTT | CASSRSGQPFNQPQHF
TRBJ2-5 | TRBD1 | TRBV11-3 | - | TGTGCCAGCAGCTTAGAACGGACAGGGGGTGAATCGGAGACCCAGTACTTC | CASSLERTGGESETQYF
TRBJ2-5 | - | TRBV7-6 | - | TGTGCCAGCAGCTTGGTACGTTCGGAGACCCAGTACTTC | CASSLVRSETQYF
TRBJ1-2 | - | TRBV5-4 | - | TGTGCCAGCAGCATGAGAGATGGTGGCTACACCTTC | CASSMRDGGYTF
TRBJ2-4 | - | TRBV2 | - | TGTGCCAGCAGTCCAAGACTAGCCAAAAACATTCAGTACTTC | CASSPRLAKNIQYF
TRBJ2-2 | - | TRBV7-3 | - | TGTGCCAGCAGCTGGGCGAACACCGGGGAGCTGTTTTTT | CASSWANTGELFF
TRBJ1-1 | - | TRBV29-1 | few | TGCAGCGTTGACCTGACAGGAGGTCCTGAAGCTTTCTTT | CSVDLTGGPEAFF
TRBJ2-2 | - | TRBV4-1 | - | TGCGCCAGCAGCCACCCTTGGCCTTCTATCGGCGGGGAGCTGTTTTTT | CASSHPWPSIGGELFF
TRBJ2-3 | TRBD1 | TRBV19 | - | TGTGCCAGTTCCTCGGGACAGGGGGCGCGGGATACGCAGTATTTT | CASSSGQGARDTQYF
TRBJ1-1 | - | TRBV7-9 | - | TGTGCCAGCAGCTTAGTCTCCGCTTCGGGTTTCTTT | CASSLVSASGFF
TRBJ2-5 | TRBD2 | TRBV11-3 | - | TGTGCCAGCAGCTCCCGACTAGCGGGAACGGAGACCCAGTACTTC | CASSSRLAGTETQYF
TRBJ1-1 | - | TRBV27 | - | TGTGCCAGCAGTCCTAGGGGCATGGGCACTGAAGCTTTCTTT | CASSPRGMGTEAFF
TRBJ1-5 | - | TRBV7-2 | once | TGTGCCAGCAGCTTGGGGGGCCAACAGCCCCAGCATTTT | CASSLGGQQPQHF
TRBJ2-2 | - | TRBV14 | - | TGTGCCAGCAGCCCCGGGACGTACACCGGGGAGCTGTTTTTT | CASSPGTYTGELFF
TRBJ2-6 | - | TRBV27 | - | TGTGCCAGCAGTTTATCCGGAGGGTACATATCTGGGGCCAACGTCCTGACTTTC | CASSLSGGYISGANVLTF
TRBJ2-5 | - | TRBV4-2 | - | TGTGCCAGCAGCCCAGAGGCCCTCCAAGAGACCCAGTACTTC | CASSPEALQETQYF
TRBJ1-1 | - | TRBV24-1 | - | TGTGCCACCAGTGATCACCAGGGTTCCACTGAAGCTTTCTTT | CATSDHQGSTEAFF
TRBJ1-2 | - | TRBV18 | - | TGTGCCAGCTCACGACAGACCGGGACACTCCACAGCTACACCTTC | CASSRQTGTLHSYTF
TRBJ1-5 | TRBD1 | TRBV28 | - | TGTGCCAGCAGTCGAGGGACAGGGGGTAATCAGCCCCAGCATTTT | CASSRGTGGNQPQHF
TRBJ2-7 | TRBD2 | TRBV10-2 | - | TGCGCCAGCAGAGCGGGGGGGTCCTACGAGCAGTACTTC | CASRAGGSYEQYF
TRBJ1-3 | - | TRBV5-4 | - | TGTGCCAGCAGGCAGAGGGAACAGGACACCATATATTTT | CASRQREQDTIYF
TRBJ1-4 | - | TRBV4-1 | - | TGCGCCAGCAGCCAAGCTGGTGAAAATGAAAAACTGTTTTTT | CASSQAGENEKLFF
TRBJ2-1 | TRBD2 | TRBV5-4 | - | TGTGCCAGCAGCTCCCCTAGCGGGAGGGCCAATGAGCAGTTCTTC | CASSSPSGRANEQFF
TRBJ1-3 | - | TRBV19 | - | TGTGCCAGTAGTGCCCAGGGACATTATGGAAACACCATATATTTT | CASSAQGHYGNTIYF
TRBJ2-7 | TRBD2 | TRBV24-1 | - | TGTGCCACCAGCCCGGGGACTAGCGGGAGTAGCTCCTACGAGCAGTACTTC | CATSPGTSGSSSYEQYF
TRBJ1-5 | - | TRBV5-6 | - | TGTGCCAGCAGCTTGTATGACGCGACCAATCAGCCCCAGCATTTT | CASSLYDATNQPQHF
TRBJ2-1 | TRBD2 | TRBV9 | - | TGTGCCAGCAGCCCCCCGGGGATTGCGGGAGGTTCCTACAATGAGCAGTTCTTC | CASSPPGIAGGSYNEQFF
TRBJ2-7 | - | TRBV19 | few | TGTGCCAGTACTAACACAGGGTTCTCCTACGAGCAGTACTTC | CASTNTGFSYEQYF
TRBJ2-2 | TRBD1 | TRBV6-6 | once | TGTGCCAGCAGTGCCGGGACAGGGTACACCGGGGAGCTGTTTTTT | CASSAGTGYTGELFF
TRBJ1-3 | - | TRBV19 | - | TGTGCCAGTACCTCACAGGGACTCCTCTCTGGAAACACCATATATTTT | CASTSQGLLSGNTIYF
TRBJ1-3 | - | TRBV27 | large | TGTGCCAGCGCCCCTAGCTCTGGAAACACCATATATTTT | CASAPSSGNTIYF
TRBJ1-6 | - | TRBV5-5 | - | TGTGCCAGCAGCTTGGGCCAGGGCATGAGGAATTCACCCCTCCACTTT | CASSLGQGMRNSPLHF
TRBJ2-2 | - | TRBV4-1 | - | TGCGCCAGCACCTGGAGGGAGAGCACCGGGGAGCTGTTTTTT | CASTWRESTGELFF
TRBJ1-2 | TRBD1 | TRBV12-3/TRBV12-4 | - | TGTGCCAGCAGTGCAGAGGGGGCGAGTGGCTACACCTTC | CASSAEGASGYTF
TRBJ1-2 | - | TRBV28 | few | TGTGCCAGCAGTTTAAACTGGGGCTACACCTTC | CASSLNWGYTF
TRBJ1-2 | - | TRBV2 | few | TGTGCCAGCAGTGAACCCCTAACCCTAGCGGCAGCAAACTATGGCTACACCTTC | CASSEPLTLAAANYGYTF
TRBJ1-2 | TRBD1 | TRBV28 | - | TGTGCCAGCGAACCCCCGGAGACAGGGTTGTATGGCTACACCTTC | CASEPPETGLYGYTF
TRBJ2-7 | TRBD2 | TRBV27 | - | TGTGCCAGCAGCCGACTAGCGGGGGTCTACGAGCAGTACTTC | CASSRLAGVYEQYF
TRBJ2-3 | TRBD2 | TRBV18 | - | TGTGCCAGCTCACCTTTACCGGGACTAGCGGGAGGTAGCACAGATACGCAGTATTTT | CASSPLPGLAGGSTDTQYF
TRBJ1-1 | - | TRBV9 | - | TGTGCCAGCAGCCAGGGGCAGGGGAACACTGAAGCTTTCTTT | CASSQGQGNTEAFF
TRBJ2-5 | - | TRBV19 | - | TGTGCCAGTAGCGGGACGCAAGGAGAGACCCAGTACTTC | CASSGTQGETQYF
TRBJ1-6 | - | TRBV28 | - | TGTGCCAGCAGTTTAAGTCAGAGTAATTCACCCCTCCACTTT | CASSLSQSNSPLHF